The rows below give T cell receptor beta chains drawn from one sample of a study of shared clonotypes between healthy human individuals. Method: immunoSEQ multiplex PCR; TCRdb's copy keeps in-frame clones and lacks some. The data show about 1.5 million clones, with over 95% seen just once and over 1% held by the top ten. Sequencing was carried out using naive CD4+ T cells sorted from blood. The receptors stem from a man in his thirties or forties in good health. The CDR3 runs from the conserved cysteine through the conserved F or W. Fields, in order: J gene, clone size, D gene, V gene, CDR3 DNA, CDR3 protein. A D gene is named only where the DNA matches it firmly. Expanded clones get a size class; other rows say once, few or many, or leave the size out.

TRBJ2-7 | once | TRBD2 | TRBV27 | TGTGCCAGCAGGGCTAGCGGGCCCCTGGCCCATTCCCACGAGCAGTACTTC | CASRASGPLAHSHEQYF
TRBJ2-1 | NA | TRBD2 | TRBV25-1 | TGTGCCAGCAGTCCTCTAGCGGTGTCCTACAATGAGCAGTTCTTC | CASSPLAVSYNEQFF
TRBJ2-3 | NA | NA | TRBV9 | TGTGCCAGCAGCGTATTCGATCGGGCTAGCAATACAGATACGCAGTATTTT | CASSVFDRASNTDTQYF
TRBJ1-2 | NA | NA | TRBV20-1 | TGCAGTGCTAGAGGCGATGGCTACACCTTC | CSARGDGYTF
TRBJ1-5 | NA | NA | TRBV6-1 | TGTGCCAGTGTTGAGGGGTGGGATCAGCCCCAGCATTTT | CASVEGWDQPQHF
TRBJ2-5 | once | TRBD2 | TRBV7-2 | TGTGCCAGCAGCCCAACCCTCCGGGGGCTAGCGGGTTCTGAGACCCAGTACTTC | CASSPTLRGLAGSETQYF
TRBJ2-1 | NA | TRBD2 | TRBV5-1 | TGCGCCAGCAGCTTGGGAGGGACTAGCGGGAGCTTTGAGCAGTTCTTC | CASSLGGTSGSFEQFF
TRBJ2-1 | NA | NA | TRBV2 | TGTGCCAGCAGTGTTTCGTTAAACTCCTACAATGAGCAGTTCTTC | CASSVSLNSYNEQFF
TRBJ2-1 | NA | NA | TRBV6-4 | TGTGCCAGCAGTGACACAATCCTCTCCTACAATGAGCAGTTCTTC | CASSDTILSYNEQFF
TRBJ2-3 | NA | NA | TRBV9 | TGTGCCAGCAGCGTAGGCCCACATACGCAGTATTTT | CASSVGPHTQYF
TRBJ2-3 | NA | NA | TRBV25-1 | TGTGCCAGCAGTGTGCAGGAGAGCACAGATACGCAGTATTTT | CASSVQESTDTQYF
TRBJ2-3 | NA | TRBD1 | TRBV10-1 | TGCGCCAGCAGTGTGGGACAGGGGGGGACAGATACGCAGTATTTT | CASSVGQGGTDTQYF
TRBJ2-1 | once | NA | TRBV5-1 | TGCGCCAGCAGCTTGGCCGGCAGGTTGAATGAGCAGTTCTTC | CASSLAGRLNEQFF
TRBJ1-1 | NA | NA | TRBV9 | TGTGCCAGCAGCGTTGGACAGAGGAACACTGAAGCTTTCTTT | CASSVGQRNTEAFF
TRBJ1-1 | NA | TRBD1 | TRBV28 | TGTGCCAGCAGACAATCACAGGGGACGAACACTGAAGCTTTCTTT | CASRQSQGTNTEAFF
TRBJ2-4 | NA | TRBD2 | TRBV18 | TGTGCCAGCTCGCCGGATAGCGGGAGAGGTAACATTCAGTACTTC | CASSPDSGRGNIQYF
TRBJ2-3 | NA | NA | TRBV18 | TGTGCCAGCTCACCACTAAGCACAGATACGCAGTATTTT | CASSPLSTDTQYF
TRBJ2-1 | NA | NA | TRBV7-6 | TGTGCCAGCAGCTTACTAGCCCTATCGGGTGAGCAGTTCTTC | CASSLLALSGEQFF
TRBJ2-7 | NA | TRBD2 | TRBV28 | TGTGCCAGCGGGCTAGCGGACTCCTACGAGCAGTACTTC | CASGLADSYEQYF
TRBJ1-3 | few | NA | TRBV6-1 | TGTGCCAGCAGTGAAGCCTCCTCTGGAAACACCATATATTTT | CASSEASSGNTIYF
TRBJ2-1 | NA | TRBD2 | TRBV20-1 | TGCAGTGCTAGGACTAGCGGGAGTCAGTTCTTC | CSARTSGSQFF
TRBJ2-7 | NA | TRBD2 | TRBV10-3 | TGTGCCATCAGCGGTGTAGCGGGGGGGCAGACCTACGAGCAGTACTTC | CAISGVAGGQTYEQYF
TRBJ1-5 | few | NA | TRBV28 | TGTGCCAGCAGCAGCCTAAGTAGCAATCAGCCCCAGCATTTT | CASSSLSSNQPQHF
TRBJ2-3 | NA | NA | TRBV21-1 | TGTGCCAGCAGCAGAGAGACCGCTAGCGGGAAGAGGCCAGATACGCAGTATTTT | CASSRETASGKRPDTQYF
TRBJ2-5 | NA | TRBD2 | TRBV7-9 | TGTGCCAGCAGCCCGACGGGGAGGGGAGAGACCCAGTACTTC | CASSPTGRGETQYF
TRBJ2-3 | NA | TRBD1 | TRBV28 | TGTGCCAGCAGTTTTGGACAGGGGCTTACGCAGTATTTT | CASSFGQGLTQYF
TRBJ1-1 | NA | NA | TRBV27 | TGTGCCAGCAGTTTCCGGGCCCCGGGGATGAACACTGAAGCTTTCTTT | CASSFRAPGMNTEAFF
TRBJ2-1 | once | NA | TRBV7-2 | TGTGCCAGCAGCATCCACGGTGACTCCTACAATGAGCAGTTCTTC | CASSIHGDSYNEQFF
TRBJ2-7 | NA | NA | TRBV5-1 | TGCGCCAGCAGCTTGGGAGGGACGGCCTACTACGAGCAGTACTTC | CASSLGGTAYYEQYF
TRBJ2-3 | NA | TRBD1 | TRBV10-3 | TGTGCCATCAGGACGACAGGGGGCACAGATACGCAGTATTTT | CAIRTTGGTDTQYF
TRBJ1-4 | NA | TRBD1 | TRBV19 | TGTGCCAGTAACGAGGGGGACAGACGAAATGAAAAACTGTTTTTT | CASNEGDRRNEKLFF
TRBJ2-7 | NA | NA | TRBV7-8 | TGTGCCAGCAGCTTAGAGGTGGGGACCTACGAGCAGTACTTC | CASSLEVGTYEQYF
TRBJ2-1 | NA | TRBD2 | TRBV5-1 | TGCGCCAGCAGCTTGGGCCCGACTAGCGGCGAGCAGTTCTTC | CASSLGPTSGEQFF
TRBJ2-3 | few | NA | TRBV5-1 | TGCGCCAGCAGCTTGCAGAGCACAGATACGCAGTATTTT | CASSLQSTDTQYF
TRBJ2-6 | NA | NA | TRBV28 | TGTGCCAGCAGTTTAGGTTCGGGTTCTGGGGCCAACGTCCTGACTTTC | CASSLGSGSGANVLTF
TRBJ2-7 | NA | TRBD1 | TRBV7-9 | TGTGCCGGACAGGGGTATCCCCTTTACGAGCAGTACTTC | CAGQGYPLYEQYF
TRBJ2-2 | NA | NA | TRBV28 | TGTGCCAGCAGTTTCTCAACCTGGGGCGGGGAGCTGTTTTTT | CASSFSTWGGELFF
TRBJ1-3 | NA | TRBD1 | TRBV10-3 | TGTGCCATCCAACAACACCAGACAGGGGCGAGCTCTGGAAACACCATATATTTT | CAIQQHQTGASSGNTIYF
TRBJ2-7 | NA | TRBD2 | TRBV19 | TGTGCCAGTAGTATTTCCCCACTAGCGGGAGTTTCCTACGAGCAGTACTTC | CASSISPLAGVSYEQYF
TRBJ1-2 | NA | NA | TRBV6-4 | TGTGCCAGCAGTGTGGGGACCAACTATGGCTACACCTTC | CASSVGTNYGYTF
TRBJ2-7 | NA | NA | TRBV6-5 | TGTGCCAAAAGTTTTGGGTCCAGGAGCTCCTACGAGCAGTACTTC | CAKSFGSRSSYEQYF
TRBJ1-1 | NA | TRBD1 | TRBV18 | TGTGCCAGCTCACCACGCGGGACAGGGGGCGCGGTGACTGAAGCTTTCTTT | CASSPRGTGGAVTEAFF
TRBJ1-1 | NA | NA | TRBV7-6 | TGTGCCAGCAGCTTGGTGATGAAGGGCGGCACTGAAGCTTTCTTT | CASSLVMKGGTEAFF
TRBJ2-1 | once | TRBD2 | TRBV19 | TGTGCCAGTAGTATTCACGGGGGGGCCAGCTCCTACAATGAGCAGTTCTTC | CASSIHGGASSYNEQFF
TRBJ2-3 | NA | NA | TRBV5-1 | TGCGCCAGCAGCTTGGCCGGGACCGAAGGAGATACGCAGTATTTT | CASSLAGTEGDTQYF
TRBJ2-6 | NA | TRBD1 | TRBV15 | TGTGCCACCAGCAGCCCTCCCCGGGACAGGAGCTCTGGGGCCAACGTCCTGACTTTC | CATSSPPRDRSSGANVLTF
TRBJ2-2 | NA | NA | TRBV28 | TGTGCCATTAACGAGAGGGACGGGGAGCTGTTTTTT | CAINERDGELFF
TRBJ2-1 | once | TRBD2 | TRBV9 | TGTGCCAGCAGCGTAGGTACTAGCGGGAGGTTCTATGAGCAGTTCTTC | CASSVGTSGRFYEQFF
TRBJ2-1 | NA | TRBD2 | TRBV5-6 | TGTGCCAGCAGCTTCTCGACTAGCGGGATCAATCCAACCTACAATGAGCAGTTCTTC | CASSFSTSGINPTYNEQFF